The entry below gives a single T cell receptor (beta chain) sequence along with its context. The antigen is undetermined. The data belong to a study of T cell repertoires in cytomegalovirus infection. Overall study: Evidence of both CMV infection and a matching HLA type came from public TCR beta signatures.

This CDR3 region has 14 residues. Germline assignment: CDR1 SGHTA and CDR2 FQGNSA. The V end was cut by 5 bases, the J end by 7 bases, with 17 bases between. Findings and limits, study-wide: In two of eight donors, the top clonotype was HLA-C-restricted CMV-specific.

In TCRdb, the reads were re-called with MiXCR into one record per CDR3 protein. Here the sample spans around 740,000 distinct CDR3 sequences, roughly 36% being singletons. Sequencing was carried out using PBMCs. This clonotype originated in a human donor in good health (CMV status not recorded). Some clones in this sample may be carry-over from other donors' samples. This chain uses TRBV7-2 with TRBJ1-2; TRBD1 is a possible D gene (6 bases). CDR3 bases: TGTGCCAGCAGCGAGGCAGGGGCCGCCGGTGGCTACACCTTC. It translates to CASSEAGAAGGYTF.